The 9 T cell receptor beta chains reported below all come from one sample, sequenced in a study of blood T cell repertoires in COVID-19. Repertoires were generated with immunoSEQ multiplex PCR, while TCRdb's copy carries only in-frame clones and drops some. Among around 160,000 clones listed, roughly 83% were seen once. Material for sequencing was PBMCs or T cells enriched from blood (not recorded which). The receptor source for this set is a woman aged 55-70 years who had recovered from COVID-19.

This clone was seen a few times. The chain recombines TRBV9 with TRBJ1-5; the match to TRBD1 covers 9 bases. The trim removed 0 bases at V and 5 bases at J, leaving 3 bases unmatched. Germline assignment: CDR1 SGDLS and CDR2 YYNGEE. This CDR3 contains 15 residues. The CDR3 sequence: CASSVGGQGYQPQHF. The CDR3 DNA sequence: TGTGCCAGCAGCGTAGGGGGACAGGGCTATCAGCCCCAGCATTTT.

The chain carries TRBV27 and TRBJ2-5, with D perhaps TRBD1 (5 bases). The germline CDR1 and CDR2 sequences are MNHEY and SMNVEV (reference sequence). The CDR3 covers 13 residues. V lost 4 bases and J lost 3, with 9 bases in between. CDR3 in amino acids: CASSSRQKETQYF. CDR3 nucleotides: TGTGCCAGCAGTTCTAGACAGAAAGAGACCCAGTACTTC.

The rearrangement uses TRBV4-2 and TRBJ2-5, with TRBD1 matching over 8 bases. Germline lookup yields CDR1 LGHNA and CDR2 YNFKEQ. This CDR3 has 15 amino acids. The ends lost 2 bases at V and 5 bases at J; junction bases unmatched: 7. The CDR3 reads CASSQQIRTGETQYF. CDR3 DNA sequence: TGTGCCAGCAGCCAACAAATAAGGACAGGGGAGACCCAGTACTTC.

As concerns this clone: The junction does not match germline at one end; this may be a read error. The chain has TRBV27 and TRBJ1-4, with D possibly matching TRBD1 (5 bases). CDR1 MNHEY and CDR2 SMNVEV come from the germline V gene (reference sequence). This CDR3 spans 9 amino acids. CDR3 in amino acids: CASRQTLPF. The DNA for the CDR3 is TGTGCCAGCCGACAGACCTTGCCGTTT.

This chain connects TRBV5-1 to TRBJ1-1; 11 bases line up with TRBD1. Unmatched junction bases numbered 7, after V lost 4 bases and J lost 11 bases. Germline CDR1 and CDR2: SGHRS and YFSETQ. This CDR3 spans 13 amino acids. The CDR3 coding sequence is TGCGCCAGCAGCATGGGACAGGGGGATAAGGCTTTCTTT. Translating it yields CASSMGQGDKAFF.

The genes are TRBV7-9 and TRBJ1-2; D is undetermined. Germline V lookup: CDR1 SEHNR, CDR2 FQNEAQ (reference sequence). Trimming took 3 bases from V and 8 from J, leaving 7 bases between them. The length of the CDR3 is 11 residues. The CDR3 bases are TGTGCCAGCAGCTTCAGTTCAGGCTACACCTTC. Translation gives CASSFSSGYTF.

V usage is TRBV19 and J usage is TRBJ2-2; 7 bases are shared with TRBD2. The germline CDR1 and CDR2 sequences are LNHDA and SQIVND (reference sequence). CDR3 length: 13 amino acids. The V segment lost 4 bases and the J segment 5 bases; nucleotides outside the gene matches: 1. CDR3 bases: TGTGCCAGTAGTAGCGGGGGAACCGGGGAGCTGTTTTTT. Translated: CASSSGGTGELFF. Full variable domain (rest looked up from reference TRBV19 and TRBJ2-2): DGGITQSPKYLFRKEGQNVTLSCEQNLNHDAMYWYRQDPGQGLRLIYYSQIVNDFQKGDIAEGYSVSREKKESFPLTVTSAQKNPTAFYLCASSSGGTGELFFGEGSRLTVL.

The chain joins TRBV30 to TRBJ2-7; D unresolved. V dropped 2 bases and J dropped 3 bases, with 14 bases sitting between them. Germline-derived CDR1 and CDR2 are GTSNPN and SVGIG (reference sequence). The CDR3 covers 14 residues. CDR3: CAWSSLGPHYEQYF. The CDR3 coding sequence is TGTGCCTGGAGTTCGCTTGGCCCACACTACGAGCAGTACTTC.

The chain joins TRBV11-1 to TRBJ1-2; no reliable D call. Deletions cut 3 bases from V and 2 bases from J, with 13 bases between. CDR3 length: 15 amino acids. The germline CDR1 and CDR2 sequences are SGHAT and FQDESV (reference sequence). CDR3 sequence (DNA): TGTGCCAGCAGCTTTACGGATACAGAGAACTATGGCTACACCTTC. Translating it yields CASSFTDTENYGYTF.